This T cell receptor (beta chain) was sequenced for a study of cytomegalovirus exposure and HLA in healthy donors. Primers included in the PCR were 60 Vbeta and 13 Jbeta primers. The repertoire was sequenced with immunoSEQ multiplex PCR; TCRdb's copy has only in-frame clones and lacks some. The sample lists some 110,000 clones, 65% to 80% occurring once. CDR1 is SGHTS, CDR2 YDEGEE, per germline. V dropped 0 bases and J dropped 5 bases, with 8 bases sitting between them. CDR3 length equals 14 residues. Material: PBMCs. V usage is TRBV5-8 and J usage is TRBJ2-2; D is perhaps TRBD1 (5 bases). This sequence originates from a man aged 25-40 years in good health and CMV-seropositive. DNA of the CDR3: TGTGCCAGCAGCTTGGGCAGGGCTACCGGGGAGCTGTTTTTT. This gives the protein CASSLGRATGELFF. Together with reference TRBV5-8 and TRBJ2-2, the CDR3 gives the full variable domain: EAGVTQSPTHLIKTRGQQATLRCSPISGHTSVYWYQQALGLGLQFLLWYDEGEERNRGNFPPRFSGRQFPNYSSELNVNALELEDSALYLCASSLGRATGELFFGEGSRLTVL.